One and the same sample provided the 10 T cell receptor beta chains below, sequenced in a study of T cells in Graves' hyperthyroidism and ophthalmopathy. Amplification yielded TCR beta CDR3 regions, with RNA transcripts as the source. HTBI primers drove first-round RT-PCR of the TCR CDR3. TCRdb reanalysed the multiplex PCR reads using MiXCR and keeps one entry per CDR3 protein. The top ten hold less than 30% of the sample, which has 500,000 or so distinct CDR3 sequences, approximately 16% seen once. The sequenced material came from blood. These receptors were collected from a woman aged 25-40 years with Graves' ophthalmopathy.

The chain joins TRBV5-1 to TRBJ2-3; 12 bases agree with TRBD2. J gave up 3 bases and V 3 bases, and 2 bases lay outside the gene matches. Germline-derived CDR1 and CDR2 are SGHRS and YFSETQ. This CDR3 spans 15 amino acids. DNA for the CDR3: TGCGCCAGCAGCTGGACTAGCGGGATAACAGATACGCAGTATTTT. This translates into CASSWTSGITDTQYF. Together with reference TRBV5-1 and TRBJ2-3, the CDR3 gives the full variable domain: KAGVTQTPRYLIKTRGQQVTLSCSPISGHRSVSWYQQTPGQGLQFLFEYFSETQRNKGNFPGRFSGRQFSNSRSEMNVSTLELGDSALYLCASSWTSGITDTQYFGPGTRLTVL.

CDR3 residues: CSVRYGLKDGYTF. The CDR3 nucleotides are TGCAGCGTTAGGTACGGACTCAAGGATGGCTACACCTTC. This chain uses TRBV29-1 with TRBJ1-2; D uncertain. There are 13 residues in the CDR3. Trimming shortened V by 5 bases and J by 6 bases, and 16 bases separated the two germline ends. Germline V gives CDR1 SQVTM, CDR2 ANQGSEA.

This sequence joins TRBV25-1 and TRBJ2-3; perhaps TRBD2 as D (5 bases). V was cut by 1 base and J by 3 bases, with 11 bases left in between. The CDR3 length is 15 residues. CDR1 is MGHDK, CDR2 SYGVNS, per germline. Written as DNA, the CDR3 is TGTGCCAGCAGTGAATGGTTAGGGAGTACAGATACGCAGTATTTT. Translated: CASSEWLGSTDTQYF.

The gene calls are TRBV27 and TRBJ2-4; D is perhaps TRBD2 (5 bases). This CDR3 spans 15 amino acids. CDR1 and CDR2 (germline): MNHEY, SMNVEV (reference sequence). Trimming removed 6 bases from V and 2 bases from J, with 14 bases in between. The CDR3 DNA sequence: TGTGCCAGCAGCTTCGGGGTTTTTTCCAAAAACATTCAGTACTTC. Translating it yields CASSFGVFSKNIQYF.

This chain uses TRBV5-1 with TRBJ2-2; D not certain. V dropped 5 bases and J dropped 1 base, with 9 bases sitting between them. CDR1 and CDR2 (germline): SGHRS, YFSETQ. CDR3 length: 14 residues. CDR3 sequence: CASRETGNTGELFF. CDR3 nucleotides: TGCGCCAGCAGGGAGACGGGGAACACCGGGGAGCTGTTTTTT.

This clonotype was counted ten times or more. The CDR3 region is CASSFSDRVYNEQFF. CDR3 in DNA: TGTGCCAGCAGTTTTTCGGACAGGGTCTACAATGAGCAGTTCTTC. The rearrangement uses TRBV12-3 or TRBV12-4 and TRBJ2-1, with 8 positions matching TRBD1. The V gene end was trimmed by 3 bases and the J gene end by 3 bases; junction bases not matched to a gene: 4. The CDR3 sequence is 15 residues long.

This chain links TRBV4-1 with TRBJ2-3; possibly TRBD2 for D (6 bases). This CDR3 region has 14 residues. Trimming stripped 9 bases from V and 1 base from J, with 14 bases between. Germline V lookup: CDR1 MGHRA, CDR2 YSYEKL. CDR3 protein: CASSGGWGTDTQYF. The CDR3 nucleotides are TGCGCCAGTTCCGGGGGATGGGGCACAGATACGCAGTATTTT.

This clonotype occurred many times. The chain has TRBV5-1 and TRBJ2-1, with TRBD2 matching over 12 bases. This CDR3 is 16 amino acids long. Germline values: CDR1 SGHRS, CDR2 YFSETQ. V lost 3 bases, J lost 4 bases, and 5 bases stayed unmatched. DNA for the CDR3: TGCGCCAGCAGCTCCCGGACTAGCGGGATATACAATGAGCAGTTCTTC. Its protein product is CASSSRTSGIYNEQFF.

A few counts support this clonotype. The J gene is TRBJ2-7, the V gene TRBV11-1; D is possibly TRBD1 (5 bases). Per germline, CDR1 SGHAT and CDR2 FQDESV (reference sequence). With 5 bases removed from V and 1 base from J, the gap between germline ends came to 18 bases. The CDR3 contains 16 residues. The CDR3 region has the DNA TGTGCCAGCAGCAACACAAATACAGGTTTGTCCTACGAGCAGTACTTC. Its protein is CASSNTNTGLSYEQYF.

The chain joins TRBV4-3 to TRBJ1-2; possible D gene TRBD1, 5 bases. Trimming shortened V by 4 bases and J by 7 bases, and 16 bases separated the two germline ends. The CDR3 loop spans 14 amino acids. Germline values: CDR1 LGHNA, CDR2 YSLEER. The CDR3: CASSLGGNKSGYTF. CDR3 nucleotide sequence: TGCGCCAGCAGCCTGGGGGGAAATAAGAGTGGCTACACCTTC.